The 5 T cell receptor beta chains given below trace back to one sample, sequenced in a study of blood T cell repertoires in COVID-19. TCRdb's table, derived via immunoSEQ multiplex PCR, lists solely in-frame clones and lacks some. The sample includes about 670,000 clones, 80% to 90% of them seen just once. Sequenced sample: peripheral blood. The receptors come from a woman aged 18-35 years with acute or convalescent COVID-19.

CDR3 coding DNA: TGTGCCAGCAGCTTGGCGCAGGCGAAAAATCAGCCCCAGCATTTT. It yields the protein CASSLAQAKNQPQHF. This chain uses TRBV5-5 with TRBJ1-5; D gene uncertain. The germline V and J ends were trimmed by 0 bases and 4 bases, with 11 bases remaining between them. The CDR3 totals 15 residues. Germline V gene lookup returns CDR1 SGHKS and CDR2 YYEKEE (reference sequence).

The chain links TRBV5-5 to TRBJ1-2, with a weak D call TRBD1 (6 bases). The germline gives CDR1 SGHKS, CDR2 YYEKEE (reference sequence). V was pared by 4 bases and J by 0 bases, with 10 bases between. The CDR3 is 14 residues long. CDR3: CASSRRTANYGYTF. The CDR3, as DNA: TGTGCCAGCAGCCGCCGGACAGCTAACTATGGCTACACCTTC.

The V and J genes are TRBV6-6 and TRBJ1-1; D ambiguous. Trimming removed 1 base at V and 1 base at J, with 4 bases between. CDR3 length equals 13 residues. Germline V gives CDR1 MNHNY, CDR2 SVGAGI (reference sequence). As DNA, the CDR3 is TGTGCCAGCAGTTACTTCAGGAACACTGAAGCTTTCTTT. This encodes CASSYFRNTEAFF.

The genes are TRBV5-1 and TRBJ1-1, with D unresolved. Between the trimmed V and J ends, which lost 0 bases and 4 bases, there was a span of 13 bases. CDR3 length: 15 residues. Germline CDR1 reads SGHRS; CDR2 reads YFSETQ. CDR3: CASSLASGEGTEAFF. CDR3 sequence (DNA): TGCGCCAGCAGCTTGGCCTCCGGGGAGGGCACTGAAGCTTTCTTT.

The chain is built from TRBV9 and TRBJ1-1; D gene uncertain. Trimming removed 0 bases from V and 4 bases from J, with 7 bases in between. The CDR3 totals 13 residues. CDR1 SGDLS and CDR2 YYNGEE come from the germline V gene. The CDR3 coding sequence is TGTGCCAGCAGCGTAGCGCTGGCCACTGAAGCTTTCTTT. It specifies CASSVALATEAFF.